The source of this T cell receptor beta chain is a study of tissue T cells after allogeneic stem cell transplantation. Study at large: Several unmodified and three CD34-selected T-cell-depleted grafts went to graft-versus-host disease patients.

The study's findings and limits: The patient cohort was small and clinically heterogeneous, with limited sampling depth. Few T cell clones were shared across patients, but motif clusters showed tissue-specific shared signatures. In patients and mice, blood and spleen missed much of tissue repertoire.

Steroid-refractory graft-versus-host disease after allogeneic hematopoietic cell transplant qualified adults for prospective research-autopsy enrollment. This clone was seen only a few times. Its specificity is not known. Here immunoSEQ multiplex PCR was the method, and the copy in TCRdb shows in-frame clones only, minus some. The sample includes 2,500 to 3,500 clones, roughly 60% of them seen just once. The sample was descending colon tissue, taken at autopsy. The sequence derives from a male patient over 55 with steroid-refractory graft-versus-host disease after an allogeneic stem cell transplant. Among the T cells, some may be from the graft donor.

The chain's CDR3 is CASSYSGRANTGELFF. The CDR3 DNA sequence: TGTGCCAGCAGTTACTCGGGGCGGGCCAACACCGGGGAGCTGTTTTTT. The V call is TRBV6-2 or TRBV6-3, the J call TRBJ2-2; possibly TRBD1 or TRBD2 for D (5 bases each). CDR1 MNHEY and CDR2 SVGEGT come from the germline V gene. This CDR3 comprises 16 residues. V was clipped by 0 bases and J by 2 bases, with 10 bases between them.